These 30 T cell receptor beta chains came from one sample sequenced in a study of response to subunit inactivated influenza vaccine. TCRdb re-analysed the RT-PCR reads in MiXCR, keeping a single row per CDR3 protein. This table holds fewer than 200,000 distinct CDR3 sequences, 7.5% to 10% found once. The sequencing used non-naive T cells sorted from PBMCs, collected on the day of vaccination. The source of these receptors is a man in his fifties or sixties who received an inactivated influenza vaccine.

The chain has TRBV29-1 and TRBJ2-7, with TRBD2 as a possible D gene (5 bases). V lost 4 bases and J 6 bases, leaving 16 bases between the germline ends. Germline assignment: CDR1 SQVTM and CDR2 ANQGSEA. This CDR3 has 13 residues. For the CDR3, the DNA is TGCAGCGTTGGCTGGGGATCTGGAGGCGAGCAGTACTTC. Translation: CSVGWGSGGEQYF.

The gene calls are TRBV9 and TRBJ2-2; 12 bases match TRBD2. The CDR3 is 17 residues long. The V segment lost 2 bases and the J segment 3 bases; nucleotides outside the gene matches: 5. Per the germline V gene, CDR1 is SGDLS and CDR2 is YYNGEE. Written as DNA, the CDR3 is TGTGCCAGCAGCGTCTACCTAGCGGGGGGGCACACCGGGGAGCTGTTTTTT. This codes for CASSVYLAGGHTGELFF.

This clonotype was seen repeatedly, ten times or more. The V call is TRBV10-3, the J call TRBJ2-7; D is undetermined. Germline V CDR1 and CDR2: ENHRY, SYGVKD. This CDR3 is built from 16 residues. Trimming shortened V by 5 bases and J by 5 bases, and 22 bases separated the two germline ends. The CDR3 coding sequence is TGTGCCATCAGTAAGAGGACCCTCGAAGGTGTCAACGAGCAGTACTTC. Amino acids: CAISKRTLEGVNEQYF.

This clonotype was detected many times. CDR3 residues: CSARLRQGDEKLFF. The CDR3 bases are TGCAGTGCTAGATTGCGACAGGGGGATGAAAAACTGTTTTTT. The chain joins TRBV20-1 to TRBJ1-4; 9 nucleotides agree with TRBD1. Germline assignment: CDR1 DFQATT and CDR2 SNEGSKA (reference sequence). The CDR3 is 14 residues long. V lost 2 bases to trimming and J lost 6 bases; unmatched junction nucleotides: 4.

The V gene is TRBV13, the J gene TRBJ2-1; D gene uncertain. Per germline, CDR1 PRHDT and CDR2 FYEKMQ (reference sequence). Trimming left V 7 bases short and J 0 bases short, with 10 bases between. The CDR3 is made up of 14 amino acids. The chain's CDR3 is CASKGQSSYNEQFF. The CDR3 nucleotides read TGTGCCAGCAAAGGTCAAAGCTCCTACAATGAGCAGTTCTTC.

This clonotype turned up a few times. This chain joins TRBV27 and TRBJ2-2; 9 bases match TRBD2. Germline loops: CDR1 MNHEY, CDR2 SMNVEV (reference sequence). V trimming: 4 bases; J trimming: 4 bases; junction bases outside the gene matches: 7. This CDR3 is built from 16 residues. Here the CDR3 reads CASSSVAGAGTGELFF. CDR3 nucleotides: TGTGCCAGCAGTTCGGTAGCGGGGGCGGGCACCGGGGAGCTGTTTTTT.

The CDR3 region is CASRPGGKDTEAFF. CDR3 DNA sequence: TGTGCCAGTAGGCCAGGGGGTAAAGATACTGAAGCTTTCTTT. The chain joins TRBV19 to TRBJ1-1; 7 nucleotides match TRBD1. Unmatched junction bases numbered 9, after V lost 6 bases and J lost 5 bases. Germline CDR1 is LNHDA and CDR2 is SQIVND (reference sequence). This CDR3 region has 14 residues. The whole variable domain, filled in from reference TRBV19 and TRBJ1-1, reads DGGITQSPKYLFRKEGQNVTLSCEQNLNHDAMYWYRQDPGQGLRLIYYSQIVNDFQKGDIAEGYSVSREKKESFPLTVTSAQKNPTAFYLCASRPGGKDTEAFFGQGTRLTVV.

This clonotype was counted only a few times. The chain is built from TRBV6-2 or TRBV6-3 and TRBJ2-7; 8 nucleotides line up with TRBD1. CDR1 is MNHEY and CDR2 is SVGEGT in the germline V gene. J was trimmed by 7 bases and V by 4 bases; bases with no gene match: 9. The CDR3 has 14 amino acids. The DNA of the CDR3 is TGTGCCAGCAGTTGGACGGACAGGGAGTGGGAGCAGTACTTC. This gives the protein CASSWTDREWEQYF.

CDR3 in DNA: TGTGCCATCAGTGGCGAGGACAGAGAGACCCAGTACTTC. Its translation: CAISGEDRETQYF. The chain combines TRBV10-3 with TRBJ2-5; D perhaps matches TRBD1 (6 bases). There are 13 residues in the CDR3. Trimming shortened V by 4 bases and J by 4 bases, and 10 bases separated the two germline ends. Germline CDR1 is ENHRY and CDR2 is SYGVKD.

This clonotype has more than one count but fewer than ten. The chain joins TRBV13 to TRBJ2-6, with D perhaps TRBD1 or TRBD2 (6 bases each). CDR3 length: 17 residues. V was pared by 5 bases and J by 0 bases, with 14 bases between. From germline, CDR1 is PRHDT and CDR2 FYEKMQ (reference sequence). The CDR3 sequence: CASSHAGGGSGANVLTF. The CDR3 coding sequence is TGTGCCAGCAGCCATGCCGGAGGGGGCTCTGGGGCCAACGTCCTGACTTTC.

This clonotype was seen only a few times. This chain joins TRBV28 and TRBJ2-7; TRBD1 or TRBD2 may be the D gene (5 bases each). The V and J ends lost 1 base and 7 bases respectively, with 17 bases between them. Germline V lookup: CDR1 MDHEN, CDR2 SYDVKM. The CDR3 totals 15 residues. Here the CDR3 DNA reads TGTGCCAGCAGTTTATTTCCGAAGAAGGGGAGAGAGCAGTACTTC. Translated, it gives CASSLFPKKGREQYF. The full variable domain, with the rest looked up from reference TRBV28 and TRBJ2-7, is DVKVTQSSRYLVKRTGEKVFLECVQDMDHENMFWYRQDPGLGLRLIYFSYDVKMKEKGDIPEGYSVSREKKERFSLILESASTNQTSMYLCASSLFPKKGREQYFGPGTRLTVT.

The rearrangement joins TRBV6-1 to TRBJ1-5, with 8 bases lining up with TRBD1. The CDR3 totals 15 residues. J was trimmed by 1 base and V by 6 bases; bases with no gene match: 5. Germline V lookup: CDR1 MNHNS, CDR2 SASEGT. For the CDR3, the DNA is TGTGCCAGCAGGGGTGGACAGGGAAGCAATCAGCCCCAGCATTTT. It is translated as CASRGGQGSNQPQHF.

This clonotype was counted at least ten times. This chain links TRBV7-2 with TRBJ2-3, with TRBD2 identical over 12 bases. This CDR3 is built from 17 residues. Germline values: CDR1 SGHTA, CDR2 FQGNSA. The junction had 8 bases not matched to a gene; V was cut back by 5 bases and J by 2 bases. The CDR3 coding sequence is TGTGCCAGCAGCCACACTAGACTAGCGGGGGACACAGATACGCAGTATTTT. It yields the protein CASSHTRLAGDTDTQYF.

This chain connects TRBV6-5 to TRBJ1-2; the D gene is possibly TRBD1 (6 bases). This CDR3 is built from 16 residues. Trimming took 0 bases from V and 4 from J, leaving 15 bases between them. Per germline, CDR1 MNHEY and CDR2 SVGAGI. CDR3 in DNA: TGTGCCAGCAGTTACTCCAGACCCCCAGGGGCCTATGGCTACACCTTC. Its protein is CASSYSRPPGAYGYTF.

V usage is TRBV28 and J usage is TRBJ2-2, with TRBD2 matching 9 bases. The V gene end was trimmed by 4 bases and the J gene end by 7 bases; junction bases not matched to a gene: 10. This CDR3 contains 16 residues. Germline lookup yields CDR1 MDHEN and CDR2 SYDVKM. The CDR3 reads CASSSRGLARGGELFF. In DNA form, the CDR3 reads TGTGCCAGCAGTTCCCGAGGACTAGCGAGGGGCGGGGAGCTGTTTTTT.

This clonotype has ten or more counts. The genes are TRBV5-1 and TRBJ2-5; tentative D call: TRBD1 (5 bases). Trimming stripped 6 bases from V and 2 bases from J, with 17 bases between. The CDR3 is 15 residues long. Germline V gene data show CDR1 as SGHRS and CDR2 as YFSETQ. The CDR3 loop is CASNSLVGQQETQYF. In DNA form, the CDR3 reads TGCGCCAGCAATAGTCTAGTGGGGCAGCAAGAGACCCAGTACTTC.

The chain carries TRBV7-2 and TRBJ1-5; D gene unclear. The CDR3 extends over 12 amino acids. V lost 1 base and J lost 9, with 7 bases in between. CDR1 and CDR2 (germline): SGHTA, FQGNSA. The CDR3 DNA sequence: TGTGCCAGCAGCTTAGGATCCCTGCCCCAGCATTTT. It codes for CASSLGSLPQHF.

This clonotype was counted a few times. The chain recombines TRBV7-6 with TRBJ2-2, with 13 bases fitting TRBD2. V shed 2 bases and J 5 bases; nucleotides not matched to a gene: 2. The germline V gene has CDR1 SGHVS and CDR2 FNYEAQ. This CDR3 spans 16 amino acids. CDR3 residues: CASSLLGLAGTGELFF. Written as DNA, the CDR3 is TGTGCCAGCAGCTTACTGGGACTAGCGGGGACCGGGGAGCTGTTTTTT.

This clonotype was observed at least ten times. This chain connects TRBV5-1 to TRBJ1-2; TRBD1 might be the D (5 bases). The germline V and J ends were trimmed by 4 bases and 8 bases, with 21 bases remaining between them. The CDR3 sequence is 15 residues long. Germline CDR1 is SGHRS and CDR2 is YFSETQ. The CDR3 DNA reads TGCGCCAGCAGCCGGGGGGAGGACGGTGGATTCGGCTACACCTTC. Its protein is CASSRGEDGGFGYTF.

The chain has TRBV25-1 and TRBJ2-2; D is ambiguous. The CDR3 contains 16 residues. Germline V CDR1 and CDR2: MGHDK, SYGVNS. Trimming removed 5 bases at V and 2 bases at J, with 15 bases between. The CDR3 sequence: CASSRIRSTNTGELFF. The CDR3 bases are TGTGCCAGCAGTCGAATCAGGTCTACAAACACCGGGGAGCTGTTTTTT.

This clonotype came up many times. V and J are TRBV12-3 or TRBV12-4 and TRBJ2-1; 7 bases map to TRBD1. The CDR3 has 13 amino acids. The junction had 5 bases not matched to a gene; V was cut back by 6 bases and J by 6 bases. CDR3 loop: CASRQGSGNEQFF. CDR3 sequence (DNA): TGTGCCAGCAGACAGGGGTCAGGCAATGAGCAGTTCTTC.

This clonotype was recorded many times. This chain links TRBV30 with TRBJ2-3; perhaps TRBD1 as D (5 bases). The CDR3 is made up of 15 amino acids. The germline V gene has CDR1 GTSNPN and CDR2 SVGIG (reference sequence). V dropped 0 bases and J dropped 2 bases, with 12 bases sitting between them. The CDR3 DNA follows: TGTGCCTGGAGTGTACAGGCCCACAACACAGATACGCAGTATTTT. It yields the protein CAWSVQAHNTDTQYF.

This clonotype was seen repeatedly, ten times or more. V gene TRBV5-6 combines with J gene TRBJ1-4; D unresolved. This CDR3 has 14 amino acids. From germline, CDR1 is SGHDT and CDR2 YYEEEE. Trimming left V 2 bases short and J 6 bases short, with 11 bases between. The CDR3, as DNA: TGTGCCAGCAGCTTATGGGGAGCCTATGAAAAACTGTTTTTT. It is translated as CASSLWGAYEKLFF.

This clonotype has at least ten counts. The chain joins TRBV28 to TRBJ1-5; 10 bases agree with TRBD1. The CDR3 loop spans 15 amino acids. CDR1 MDHEN and CDR2 SYDVKM come from the germline V gene. Trimming took 4 bases from V and 6 from J; bases not matched to a gene: 6. CDR3 protein: CASSWLGQGVQPQHF. The CDR3 bases are TGTGCCAGCAGTTGGCTCGGACAGGGGGTTCAGCCCCAGCATTTT. The complete variable domain, with remaining parts taken from reference TRBV28 and TRBJ1-5, reads DVKVTQSSRYLVKRTGEKVFLECVQDMDHENMFWYRQDPGLGLRLIYFSYDVKMKEKGDIPEGYSVSREKKERFSLILESASTNQTSMYLCASSWLGQGVQPQHFGDGTRLSIL.

This clonotype came up many times. The chain joins TRBV28 to TRBJ1-6, with 7 bases fitting TRBD1. CDR1 and CDR2 from the germline V gene are MDHEN and SYDVKM. The CDR3 loop spans 17 amino acids. Trimming took 5 bases from V and 6 from J; bases not matched to a gene: 13. CDR3 in amino acids: CASSVGPGGGGNSPLHF. The DNA of the CDR3 is TGTGCCAGCAGTGTAGGACCAGGGGGAGGAGGTAATTCACCCCTCCACTTT.

The chain combines TRBV27 with TRBJ1-6; D may be TRBD1 (5 bases). Germline lookup yields CDR1 MNHEY and CDR2 SMNVEV (reference sequence). This CDR3 has 19 amino acids. The ends were cut back, 5 bases at V and 7 bases at J, with 27 bases in the middle. The CDR3 region has the DNA TGTGCCAGCAGTCCCCAAGGCCGACAGTACCCGTATTTAAATTCACCCCTCCACTTT. Translated, it gives CASSPQGRQYPYLNSPLHF.

A few counts support this clonotype. V and J are TRBV21-1 and TRBJ2-4; the tabulated D call, TRBD1, remains unverified against the DNA. TRBV21-1 is described as a pseudogene. The CDR3 spans 12 residues. CDR3 coding DNA: TGTGCCAGCCGGGGACCCCAAAACATTCAGTACTTC. The encoded protein is CASRGPQNIQYF.

This clonotype occurred many times. The chain employs TRBV29-1 and TRBJ1-1, with a tentative D call TRBD1 (6 bases). Germline CDR1 reads SQVTM; CDR2 reads ANQGSEA. There are 15 residues in the CDR3. The V gene lost 7 bases and the J gene lost 0 bases, with 18 bases spanning the gap. CDR3 loop: CSAKSGGRVNTEAFF. CDR3 in DNA: TGCAGCGCCAAGTCCGGGGGGCGCGTGAACACTGAAGCTTTCTTT.

The V gene is TRBV5-1, the J gene TRBJ1-1; 8 nucleotides line up with TRBD1. The trim removed 4 bases at V and 5 bases at J, leaving 10 bases unmatched. The germline CDR1 and CDR2 sequences are SGHRS and YFSETQ. There are 15 residues in the CDR3. The CDR3 loop reads CASSGGQGSRTEAFF. CDR3 nucleotide sequence: TGCGCCAGCAGCGGCGGACAGGGTAGTCGGACTGAAGCTTTCTTT. Full variable domain (outside the CDR3, taken from reference TRBV5-1 and TRBJ1-1): KAGVTQTPRYLIKTRGQQVTLSCSPISGHRSVSWYQQTPGQGLQFLFEYFSETQRNKGNFPGRFSGRQFSNSRSEMNVSTLELGDSALYLCASSGGQGSRTEAFFGQGTRLTVV.

This clonotype was found many times. The rearrangement links TRBV12-3 or TRBV12-4 to TRBJ1-2; D not resolved. The V gene lost 0 bases and the J gene lost 6 bases, with 11 bases spanning the gap. The CDR3 length is 14 residues. The CDR3 DNA follows: TGTGCCAGCAGTTTAGCGCTCGGCACGGATGGCTACACCTTC. This encodes CASSLALGTDGYTF.